The sequence of this T cell receptor beta chain was determined in a study of T cell responses to AZD1222 COVID-19 vaccine. Regarding the study as a whole: Baseline serostatus was positive in only six AZD1222 recipients. The donor group comprised mostly white British people and more females; the analysis possibly underestimated clonal diversity.

This CDR3 is 13 amino acids long. The trim removed 6 bases at V and 5 bases at J, leaving 4 bases unmatched. Germline V CDR1 and CDR2: SNHLY, FYNNEI. Notes on this clone: Its antigen is unknown.

Only in-frame clones appear in the TCRdb table, and some are missing; sequencing was by immunoSEQ multiplex PCR. The sample holds 250,000 to 300,000 clones, around 93% seen once. Analyses pooled second doses at about 4 or about 12 weeks. The sample in question was peripheral blood, obtained 28 days after the second AZD1222 dose. The sequence derives from an adult who received the AZD1222 COVID-19 vaccine. The J gene is TRBJ1-3, the V gene TRBV2, with 7 bases fitting TRBD1. CDR3 in DNA: TGTGCCAGCAGCCGACAGGGACGAAACACCATATATTTT. Its protein is CASSRQGRNTIYF.